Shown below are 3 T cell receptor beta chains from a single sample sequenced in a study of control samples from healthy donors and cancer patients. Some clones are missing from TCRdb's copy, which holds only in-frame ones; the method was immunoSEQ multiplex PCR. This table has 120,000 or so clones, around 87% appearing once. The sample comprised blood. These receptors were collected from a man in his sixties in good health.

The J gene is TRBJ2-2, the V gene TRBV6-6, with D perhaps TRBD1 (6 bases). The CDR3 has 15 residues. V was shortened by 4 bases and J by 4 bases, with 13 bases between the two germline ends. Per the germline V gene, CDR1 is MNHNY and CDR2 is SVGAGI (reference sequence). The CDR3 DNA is TGTGCCAGCAGTTCGCGCAGGACAGCCACCGGGGAGCTGTTTTTT. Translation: CASSSRRTATGELFF.

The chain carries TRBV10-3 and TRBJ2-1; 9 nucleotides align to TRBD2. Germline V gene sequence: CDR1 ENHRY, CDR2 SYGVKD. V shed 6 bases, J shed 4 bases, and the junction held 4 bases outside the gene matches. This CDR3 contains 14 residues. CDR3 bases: TGTGCCATCAGCCGGACTAGCGAGTACAATGAGCAGTTCTTC. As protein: CAISRTSEYNEQFF.

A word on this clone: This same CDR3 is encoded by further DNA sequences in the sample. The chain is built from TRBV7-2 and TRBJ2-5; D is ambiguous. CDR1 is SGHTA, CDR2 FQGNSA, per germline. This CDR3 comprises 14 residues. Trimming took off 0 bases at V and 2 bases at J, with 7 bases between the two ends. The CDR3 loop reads CASSLAGAQETQYF. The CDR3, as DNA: TGTGCCAGCAGCTTAGCGGGTGCTCAAGAGACCCAGTACTTC.